This passage covers 24 T cell receptor beta chains from one sample sequenced in a study of cytomegalovirus exposure and HLA in healthy donors. Amplification used 60 Vbeta primers and 13 Jbeta primers. The table came from immunoSEQ multiplex PCR; TCRdb's copy has only in-frame clones and leaves some out. The sample yields over 95,000 clones, 70% to 85% seen once. The sequenced material came from PBMCs. These TCRs come from a woman aged 18-29 years in good health and CMV-seronegative.

V usage is TRBV6-1 and J usage is TRBJ2-5; 8 nucleotides agree with TRBD2. Germline CDR1 is MNHNS and CDR2 is SASEGT. V gave up 3 bases and J gave up 4 bases; unmatched junction bases: 7. CDR3 length: 15 amino acids. CDR3 in amino acids: CASSDNGGAGETQYF. The CDR3 coding sequence is TGTGCCAGCAGTGACAACGGGGGGGCCGGAGAGACCCAGTACTTC.

The chain joins TRBV7-2 to TRBJ2-7, with TRBD2 matching over 8 bases. In germline, CDR1 is SGHTA, CDR2 FQGNSA. This CDR3 has 15 amino acids. V gave up 1 base and J gave up 5 bases; unmatched junction bases: 7. Here the CDR3 DNA reads TGTGCCAGCAGCTTAGAGAGCGGGAGATTCCACGAGCAGTACTTC. Translation: CASSLESGRFHEQYF.

This clone has more than one count but fewer than ten. The gene calls are TRBV5-1 and TRBJ2-7, with 10 bases that match TRBD1. V lost 4 bases, J lost 3 bases, and 13 bases stayed unmatched. The CDR3 consists of 17 residues. Germline V CDR1 and CDR2: SGHRS, YFSETQ. CDR3 sequence reads: CASSLLWDRGTIYEQYF. In DNA, the CDR3 is TGCGCCAGCAGCCTCCTATGGGACAGGGGCACGATCTACGAGCAGTACTTC.

The chain joins TRBV27 to TRBJ1-1; D might be TRBD1 (5 bases). Deletions cut 1 base from V and 1 base from J, with 7 bases between. The CDR3 sequence is 14 residues long. Germline V gene lookup returns CDR1 MNHEY and CDR2 SMNVEV (reference sequence). CDR3 region: CASSLWGSNTEAFF. In DNA form, the CDR3 reads TGTGCCAGCAGTTTATGGGGCTCGAACACTGAAGCTTTCTTT.

This clone was seen only a few times. V usage is TRBV28 and J usage is TRBJ2-1, with 7 bases matching TRBD1. The V gene's germline CDR1 is MDHEN and CDR2 SYDVKM. V was pared by 1 base and J by 6 bases, with 12 bases of the junction left unmatched. CDR3 size: 17 residues. For the CDR3, the DNA is TGTGCCAGCAGTTTATTCCCATTGACAGGGATTAGCAATGAGCAGTTCTTC. It codes for CASSLFPLTGISNEQFF.

This clone was found once. The chain carries TRBV19 and TRBJ1-4; TRBD1 matches at 9 bases. Germline assignment: CDR1 LNHDA and CDR2 SQIVND (reference sequence). CDR3 size: 13 residues. J lost 8 bases, V lost 8 bases, and 6 bases had no gene match. The CDR3 loop reads CASGDRVGEKLFF. Written as DNA, the CDR3 is TGTGCCAGTGGGGACAGGGTAGGAGAAAAACTGTTTTTT. Filled out from reference TRBV19 and TRBJ1-4, the complete variable domain reads DGGITQSPKYLFRKEGQNVTLSCEQNLNHDAMYWYRQDPGQGLRLIYYSQIVNDFQKGDIAEGYSVSREKKESFPLTVTSAQKNPTAFYLCASGDRVGEKLFFGSGTQLSVL.

This chain uses TRBV7-9 with TRBJ1-6; D not resolved. This CDR3 is 15 amino acids long. Trimming removed 1 base from V and 1 base from J, with 5 bases in between. The germline gives CDR1 SEHNR, CDR2 FQNEAQ (reference sequence). The CDR3 protein is CASSLDGSYNSPLHF. As DNA, the CDR3 is TGTGCCAGCAGCTTAGACGGGTCCTATAATTCACCCCTCCACTTT. Drawing the rest from reference TRBV7-9 and TRBJ1-6, the complete variable domain is DTGVSQNPRHKITKRGQNVTFRCDPISEHNRLYWYRQTLGQGPEFLTYFQNEAQLEKSRLLSDRFSAERPKGSFSTLEIQRTEQGDSAMYLCASSLDGSYNSPLHFGNGTRLTVT.

The rearrangement joins TRBV28 to TRBJ1-3; the D is unclear. The CDR3 length is 15 residues. Germline assignment: CDR1 MDHEN and CDR2 SYDVKM. Trimming removed 4 bases from V and 2 bases from J, with 12 bases in between. CDR3 in DNA: TGTGCCAGCAGTTCCCCCCGGGGAACTGGAAACACCATATATTTT. Amino acid sequence: CASSSPRGTGNTIYF.

This clone showed up just a few times. The chain recombines TRBV30 with TRBJ1-2; the D gene is possibly TRBD1 (6 bases). Germline V CDR1 and CDR2: GTSNPN, SVGIG (reference sequence). With 5 bases removed from V and 1 base from J, the gap between germline ends came to 8 bases. The CDR3 covers 12 residues. The CDR3 here is CAWLQGNYGYTF. The CDR3 nucleotides read TGTGCCTGGCTACAGGGTAACTATGGCTACACCTTC.

This clone came up a few times. This chain connects TRBV6-4 to TRBJ1-1, with TRBD1 identical over 8 bases. The J segment lost 8 bases and the V segment lost 5 bases, leaving 13 bases of the junction unmatched. CDR1 and CDR2 (germline): MRHNA, SNTAGT. This CDR3 is 15 amino acids long. The CDR3 loop is CASSSSHGQGREAFF. The CDR3 DNA is TGTGCCAGCAGTAGCTCCCACGGACAGGGTAGGGAAGCTTTCTTT.

This clone was detected a few times. J is TRBJ1-1 and V is TRBV7-9; 7 nucleotides match TRBD1. Germline V gene data show CDR1 as SEHNR and CDR2 as FQNEAQ (reference sequence). The V and J ends lost 5 bases and 0 bases, in that order; junction bases with no gene match: 6. The CDR3 length is 15 residues. Here the CDR3 DNA reads TGTGCCAGCAGCGGTCACAGGGGTTTGAACACTGAAGCTTTCTTT. This codes for CASSGHRGLNTEAFF.

The chain has TRBV7-9 and TRBJ1-3; the match to TRBD1 covers 8 bases. This CDR3 is 16 amino acids long. Germline V gene sequence: CDR1 SEHNR, CDR2 FQNEAQ (reference sequence). Unmatched junction bases numbered 8, after V lost 5 bases and J lost 2 bases. The CDR3 DNA is TGTGCCAGCAGCCGAGGACAGGGTAGTGCTGGAAACACCATATATTTT. It translates to CASSRGQGSAGNTIYF.

This chain uses TRBV15 with TRBJ2-1; the D gene is possibly TRBD2 (6 bases). The V end lost 9 bases, the J end lost 7 bases, and 16 bases lay between the germline ends. Germline V gene lookup returns CDR1 LNHNV and CDR2 YYDKDF (reference sequence). The CDR3 has 13 residues. The CDR3: CATFRDSRNEQFF. CDR3 nucleotides: TGTGCCACGTTCCGGGACTCTAGGAATGAGCAGTTCTTC. Complete variable domain (other parts from reference TRBV15 and TRBJ2-1): DAMVIQNPRYQVTQFGKPVTLSCSQTLNHNVMYWYQQKSSQAPKLLFHYYDKDFNNEADTPDNFQSRRPNTSFCFLDIRSPGLGDTAMYLCATFRDSRNEQFFGPGTRLTVL.

This chain joins TRBV29-1 and TRBJ1-5; D is unresolved. This CDR3 has 12 residues. V dropped 4 bases and J dropped 5 bases, with 9 bases sitting between them. Per the germline V gene, CDR1 is SQVTM and CDR2 is ANQGSEA. In DNA form, the CDR3 reads TGCAGCGTTGGAACAGATGATCAGCCCCAGCATTTT. This translates into CSVGTDDQPQHF.

The rearrangement links TRBV21-1 to TRBJ1-2. TRBV21-1 is described as a pseudogene. The CDR3 length is 13 residues. The chain's CDR3 is CASSKALSDGYTF. CDR3 nucleotides: TGTGCCAGCAGCAAAGCCCTTTCGGATGGCTACACCTTC.

V gene TRBV6-5 combines with J gene TRBJ1-1; TRBD1 aligns across 8 bases. V gave up 6 bases and J gave up 4 bases; unmatched junction bases: 7. Germline values: CDR1 MNHEY, CDR2 SVGAGI. The CDR3 has 14 amino acids. For the CDR3, the DNA is TGTGCCAGCAGACCTTACAGGGGGGGCACTGAAGCTTTCTTT. It codes for CASRPYRGGTEAFF.

The chain uses TRBV6-1 and TRBJ2-5; D gene ambiguous. V dropped 4 bases and J dropped 7 bases, with 22 bases sitting between them. CDR1 is MNHNS and CDR2 is SASEGT in the germline V gene. The CDR3 is 16 amino acids. The CDR3 region is CASSGTLTLTRGTQYF. The CDR3 bases are TGTGCCAGCAGTGGTACCCTGACGCTCACCCGAGGGACCCAGTACTTC.

The chain links TRBV2 to TRBJ1-1; D not certain. The germline V and J ends were trimmed by 5 bases and 3 bases, with 4 bases remaining between them. The CDR3 covers 11 residues. Per germline, CDR1 SNHLY and CDR2 FYNNEI. The CDR3 is CASSHDTEAFF. CDR3 DNA: TGTGCCAGCAGTCATGACACTGAAGCTTTCTTT.

This clone was found once. The V call is TRBV2, the J call TRBJ2-5; weak D call: TRBD2 (6 bases). Germline V gives CDR1 SNHLY, CDR2 FYNNEI. V lost 10 bases, J lost 5 bases, and 11 bases lay in between. CDR3 length equals 11 residues. For the CDR3, the DNA is TGTGCCATCCAACTAGCCGAGACCCAGTACTTC. It translates to CAIQLAETQYF.

CDR3 residues: CASYGTASPLHF. CDR3 nucleotide sequence: TGTGCCAGCTATGGGACAGCTTCACCCCTCCACTTT. The rearrangement joins TRBV28 to TRBJ1-6, with TRBD1 identical over 7 bases. J gave up 9 bases and V 8 bases, and 4 bases lay outside the gene matches. The CDR3 covers 12 residues. Germline-derived CDR1 and CDR2 are MDHEN and SYDVKM.

The chain recombines TRBV9 with TRBJ2-2; no clear D gene. The CDR3 runs to 13 residues. V lost 4 bases to trimming and J lost 2 bases, with 6 bases between them. CDR1 and CDR2 (germline): SGDLS, YYNGEE. CDR3 sequence (DNA): TGTGCCAGCAGCCCCAGTAACACCGGGGAGCTGTTTTTT. It codes for CASSPSNTGELFF.

This clone appeared once. The chain has TRBV29-1 and TRBJ2-7; TRBD1 matches 12 bases. V was clipped by 7 bases and J by 9 bases; unmatched bases: 7. This CDR3 is built from 12 residues. Germline CDR1 is SQVTM and CDR2 is ANQGSEA. The CDR3 DNA sequence: TGCAGCGCGGGACAGGGGGCGTTGGGGCAGTACTTC. Translating gives CSAGQGALGQYF.

The chain combines TRBV20-1 with TRBJ2-7, with TRBD2 matching 7 bases. J was trimmed by 9 bases and V by 3 bases; bases with no gene match: 5. There are 11 residues in the CDR3. Germline CDR1 is DFQATT and CDR2 is SNEGSKA (reference sequence). The CDR3 DNA reads TGCAGTGCTAGGGGTGGCGGGAGGCAGTACTTC. Its translation: CSARGGGRQYF.

The chain is built from TRBV9 and TRBJ2-5, with 7 bases aligning to TRBD1. CDR1 is SGDLS and CDR2 is YYNGEE in the germline V gene. V was clipped by 0 bases and J by 5 bases; unmatched bases: 4. The CDR3 is 14 residues long. The CDR3 region has the DNA TGTGCCAGCAGCGTAGAAGGGGGCCGGGAGACCCAGTACTTC. Translating gives CASSVEGGRETQYF.